The T cell receptor (beta chain) under discussion was sequenced for a study of T cell repertoires in cytomegalovirus infection. Whole-study context: CMV epitopes that were recently identified and HLA-C-restricted were used alongside well-studied HLA-B-restricted ones. Both a matching HLA type and CMV infection were indicated by public TCR beta signatures.

This clonotype has a single count. Its target is not known. Using its own MiXCR run on the reads, TCRdb lists one record per CDR3 protein. Of some 500,000 distinct CDR3 sequences in the sample, about 33% were seen once. General study results and limits: Cumulative frequency (of public TCR beta family members) identified carriers of CMV plus the relevant HLA. Dominating the ex vivo response were HLA-C-restricted CMV-specific TCR beta clonotypes.

CDR3 length: 14 residues. V was shortened by 3 bases and J by 7 bases, with 13 bases between the two germline ends. Germline CDR1 LNHDA, CDR2 SQIVND (reference sequence). The V call is TRBV19, the J call TRBJ2-1; maybe TRBD2 (6 bases). The source material was cultured PBMCs, sampled from culture after CMV antigen stimulation. This receptor was taken from a human donor in good health (CMV status not recorded). Some clones in this sample may be carry-over from other donors' samples. The CDR3 DNA reads as TGTGCCAGTAGTATCTGGAGGGCGGGGAATGAGCAGTTCTTC. Residues: CASSIWRAGNEQFF. Filled out from reference TRBV19 and TRBJ2-1, the complete variable domain reads DGGITQSPKYLFRKEGQNVTLSCEQNLNHDAMYWYRQDPGQGLRLIYYSQIVNDFQKGDIAEGYSVSREKKESFPLTVTSAQKNPTAFYLCASSIWRAGNEQFFGPGTRLTVL.